Below are 2 T cell receptor beta chains sequenced from a single sample in a study of technical replicates of blood from several donors (dated by TCRdb to 2015 to 2018). Receptor libraries were prepared by the immunoSEQ multiplex PCR assay. This is the immuneACCESS table as TCRdb keeps it, with only in-frame sequences that have V and J called. A part of the clones is gone; compared with another copy, unresolved V genes explain less than half, and the rest is unexplained. The table for this sample lists fewer than 100,000 clones; around 97% of them were counted only once. Clones ranked in the top ten supply almost 0.3% of the sample. Specimen: T cells isolated from PBMCs. The receptors come from a human donor in good health.

The CDR3 is CASSRGRGSNEQFF. The DNA for the CDR3 is TGTGCCAGCTCCCGCGGGAGGGGGTCTAATGAGCAGTTCTTC. This chain connects TRBV27 to TRBJ2-1; 9 nucleotides match TRBD2. The J segment lost 7 bases and the V segment lost 8 bases, leaving 9 bases of the junction unmatched. The CDR3 has 14 amino acids. The germline CDR1 and CDR2 sequences are MNHEY and SMNVEV (reference sequence).

As for this clone: One end of the junction varies from germline; a read error may be responsible. This rearrangement joins TRBV11-2 to TRBJ2-1; a weak D match, TRBD2 (5 bases). Germline V gives CDR1 SGHAT, CDR2 FQNNGV. The CDR3 is made up of 13 amino acids. The CDR3 loop is CASSPARGFSWVF. The CDR3 region has the DNA TGTGCCAGCAGCCCCGCGAGAGGGTTTTCATGGGTCTTC.